One and the same sample provided the 8 T cell receptor beta chains below, sequenced in a study of CD8 T cells in ankylosing spondylitis. TCRdb re-called the 5' RACE reads through MiXCR, storing one row per CDR3 protein. The sample carries a few hundred thousand distinct CDR3 sequences, roughly 10% recorded once. The sample consisted of blood, either unsorted or a sorted T cell fraction (not recorded which). These receptors originate from a male donor with ankylosing spondylitis or in good health (not recorded which).

The table lists this clonotype with a few counts. This chain connects TRBV28 to TRBJ1-1; no clear D. The CDR3 totals 12 residues. The V and J ends lost 6 bases and 2 bases respectively, with 7 bases between them. The germline V gene encodes CDR1 MDHEN and CDR2 SYDVKM. CDR3 DNA: TGTGCCAGCAGATCCGGTAACACTGAAGCTTTCTTT. This encodes CASRSGNTEAFF. The variable domain in full, with the rest retrieved from reference TRBV28 and TRBJ1-1, is DVKVTQSSRYLVKRTGEKVFLECVQDMDHENMFWYRQDPGLGLRLIYFSYDVKMKEKGDIPEGYSVSREKKERFSLILESASTNQTSMYLCASRSGNTEAFFGQGTRLTVV.

The chain uses TRBV12-3 or TRBV12-4 and TRBJ2-2; TRBD2 is a possible D gene (6 bases). V was shortened by 4 bases and J by 8 bases, with 17 bases between the two germline ends. The CDR3 loop spans 15 amino acids. The CDR3 sequence: CASSSAGLLQGELFF. The CDR3 coding sequence is TGTGCCAGCAGTTCCGCGGGACTTCTCCAGGGGGAGCTGTTTTTT.

This clonotype was observed a few times. V is TRBV20-1 and J is TRBJ2-2; 11 bases line up with TRBD2. Trimming at V came to 5 bases and at J to 3 bases, leaving 5 bases not matched to a gene. The CDR3 runs 15 residues. Germline CDR1 reads DFQATT; CDR2 reads SNEGSKA (reference sequence). CDR3 coding DNA: TGCAGTGCTTATAGCGGGGGGGCCGACACCGGGGAGCTGTTTTTT. Translation: CSAYSGGADTGELFF.

This clonotype was found a few times. The chain links TRBV20-1 to TRBJ1-1, with D unclear. CDR3 size: 13 residues. The germline gives CDR1 DFQATT, CDR2 SNEGSKA (reference sequence). Trimming took 4 bases from V and 5 from J, leaving 14 bases between them. The DNA for the CDR3 is TGCAGTGCTATTGCCAGGAGCGCTACTGAAGCTTTCTTT. It codes for CSAIARSATEAFF.

The table lists this clonotype with many counts. The chain recombines TRBV7-2 with TRBJ2-1; TRBD1 matches 9 bases. This CDR3 has 15 residues. Germline V gene data show CDR1 as SGHTA and CDR2 as FQGNSA. J was trimmed by 7 bases and V by 8 bases; bases with no gene match: 12. For the CDR3, the DNA is TGTGCCAGCCGGTTACAGGGGGCGAACGCTAATGAGCAGTTCTTC. Its protein is CASRLQGANANEQFF.

This clonotype was seen ten or more times. This rearrangement joins TRBV20-1 to TRBJ2-3; 7 bases fit TRBD1. CDR1 is DFQATT and CDR2 is SNEGSKA in the germline V gene (reference sequence). The CDR3 loop spans 15 amino acids. Losses at the gene ends were 6 bases for V and 2 bases for J; bases not matched to a gene: 11. CDR3 coding DNA: TGCAGTGCGGGTGAGGGGGCTACCAACACAGATACGCAGTATTTT. This translates into CSAGEGATNTDTQYF.

This clonotype was seen a few times. This chain links TRBV20-1 with TRBJ1-4; D perhaps matches TRBD1 (5 bases). Trimming cost V 7 bases and J 8 bases, with 20 bases left between them. The germline gives CDR1 DFQATT, CDR2 SNEGSKA (reference sequence). The CDR3 has 14 residues. The CDR3 region is CSGYDSLKVEKLFF. CDR3 in DNA: TGCAGTGGATACGACAGCCTAAAGGTCGAAAAACTGTTTTTT.

This clonotype was detected ten times or more. V is TRBV20-1 and J is TRBJ2-5, with D perhaps TRBD1 or TRBD2 (5 bases each). Germline V lookup: CDR1 DFQATT, CDR2 SNEGSKA (reference sequence). V was pared by 0 bases and J by 2 bases, with 13 bases between. This CDR3 has 15 residues. The CDR3 DNA reads as TGCAGTGCTAGAGATCTTAGGGACCTACAAGAGACCCAGTACTTC. Its protein product is CSARDLRDLQETQYF.